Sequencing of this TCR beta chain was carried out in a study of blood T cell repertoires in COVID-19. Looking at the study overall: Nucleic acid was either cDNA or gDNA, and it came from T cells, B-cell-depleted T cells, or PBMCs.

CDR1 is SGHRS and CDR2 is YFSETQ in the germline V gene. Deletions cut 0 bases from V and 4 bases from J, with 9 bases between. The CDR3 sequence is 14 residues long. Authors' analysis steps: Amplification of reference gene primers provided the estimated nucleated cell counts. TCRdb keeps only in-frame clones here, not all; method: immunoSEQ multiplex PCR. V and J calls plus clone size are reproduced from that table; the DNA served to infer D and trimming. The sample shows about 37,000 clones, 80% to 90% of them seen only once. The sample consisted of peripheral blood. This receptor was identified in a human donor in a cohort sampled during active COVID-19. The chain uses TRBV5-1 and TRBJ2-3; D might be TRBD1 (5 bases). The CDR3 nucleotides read TGCGCCAGCAGCTTGGGTAGCAGGGCAGATACGCAGTATTTT. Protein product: CASSLGSRADTQYF.